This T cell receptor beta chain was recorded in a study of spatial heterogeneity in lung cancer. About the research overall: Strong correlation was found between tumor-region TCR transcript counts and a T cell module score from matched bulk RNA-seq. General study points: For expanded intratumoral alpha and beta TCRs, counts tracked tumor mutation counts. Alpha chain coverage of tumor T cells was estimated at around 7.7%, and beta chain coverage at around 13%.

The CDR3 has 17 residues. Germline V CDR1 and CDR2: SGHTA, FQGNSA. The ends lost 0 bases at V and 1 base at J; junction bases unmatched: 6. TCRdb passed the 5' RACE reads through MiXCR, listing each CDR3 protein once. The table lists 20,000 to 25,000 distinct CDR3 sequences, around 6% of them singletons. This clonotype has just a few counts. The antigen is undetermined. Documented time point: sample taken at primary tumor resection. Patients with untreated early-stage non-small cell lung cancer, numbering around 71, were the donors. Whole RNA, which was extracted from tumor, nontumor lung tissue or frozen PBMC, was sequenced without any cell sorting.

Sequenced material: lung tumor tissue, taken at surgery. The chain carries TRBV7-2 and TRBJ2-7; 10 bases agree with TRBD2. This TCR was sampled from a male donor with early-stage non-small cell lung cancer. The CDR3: CASSLAVAGGPSYEQYF. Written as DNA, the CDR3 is TGTGCCAGCAGCTTAGCAGTAGCGGGGGGACCTTCCTACGAGCAGTACTTC.